Shown below are 31 T cell receptor beta chains from a single sample sequenced in a study of T-cell memory formation after mild COVID-19. TCRdb fed the 5' RACE reads into MiXCR, producing one record per CDR3 protein. The sample holds about 270,000 distinct CDR3 sequences, around 17% seen once. The source material was PBMCs or a T cell subset sorted from them (not recorded which). The receptors derive from a man between 18 and 29 years old who had mild COVID-19 (a few samples of this study predate the infection). Cell type and time point are not known.

The CDR3 loop is CATTPPRGGAKNIQYF. The CDR3 DNA is TGTGCCACCACCCCCCCCCGGGGGGGGGCCAAAAACATTCAGTACTTC. V usage is TRBV24-1 and J usage is TRBJ2-4; 8 nucleotides align to TRBD2. Germline trimming cut 8 bases from V and 1 base from J; bases unmatched to any gene: 9. The germline gives CDR1 KGHDR, CDR2 SFDVKD. The CDR3 has 16 residues.

This clonotype turned up a few times. The V call is TRBV18, the J call TRBJ2-7, with D perhaps matching TRBD1 or TRBD2 (5 bases each). The V and J ends lost 2 bases and 4 bases respectively, with 21 bases between them. In germline, CDR1 is KGHSH, CDR2 LQKENI. The CDR3 covers 17 residues. The CDR3 region has the DNA TGTGCCAGCTCACCAAGAGGGCAGGGATCGTACCCTTACGAGCAGTACGTC. This encodes CASSPRGQGSYPYEQYV.

This clonotype was counted ten times or more. This chain connects TRBV11-2 to TRBJ2-2; 7 bases fit TRBD1. J lost 0 bases, V lost 6 bases, and 4 bases had no gene match. CDR1 and CDR2 (germline): SGHAT, FQNNGV. The CDR3 has 15 residues. This CDR3 reads CASRAGTANTGELFF. The CDR3 DNA follows: TGTGCCAGCAGAGCCGGGACAGCGAACACCGGGGAGCTGTTTTTT.

This rearrangement joins TRBV6-2 or TRBV6-3 to TRBJ2-3; D uncertain. Deletions cut 2 bases from V and 0 bases from J, with 6 bases between. CDR3 length: 14 residues. Per the germline V gene, CDR1 is MNHEY and CDR2 is SVGEGT. CDR3 sequence: CASSYERSTDTQYF. CDR3 coding DNA: TGTGCCAGCAGTTACGAGCGTAGCACAGATACGCAGTATTTT.

CDR3 nucleotides: TGTGCCAGTAGTATCCGTCAGGTTAGCTCCTACAATGAGCAGTTCTTC. Its translation is CASSIRQVSSYNEQFF. The chain links TRBV19 to TRBJ2-1; D gene unclear. The CDR3 is 16 amino acids. Germline values: CDR1 LNHDA, CDR2 SQIVND (reference sequence). V gave up 3 bases and J gave up 0 bases, with 12 bases separating them. Drawing the rest from reference TRBV19 and TRBJ2-1, the complete variable domain is DGGITQSPKYLFRKEGQNVTLSCEQNLNHDAMYWYRQDPGQGLRLIYYSQIVNDFQKGDIAEGYSVSREKKESFPLTVTSAQKNPTAFYLCASSIRQVSSYNEQFFGPGTRLTVL.

This clonotype has more than one count but fewer than ten. The chain has TRBV5-1 and TRBJ2-7, with TRBD1 identical over 10 bases. V was clipped by 3 bases and J by 6 bases; unmatched bases: 6. The CDR3 is 14 residues long. CDR1 is SGHRS, CDR2 YFSETQ, per germline. The CDR3 is CASSSGTGAGEQYV. CDR3 DNA: TGCGCCAGCAGCTCCGGGACAGGGGCAGGCGAGCAGTACGTC.

The chain uses TRBV4-1 and TRBJ1-2; tentative D call: TRBD1 (6 bases). The CDR3 sequence is 13 residues long. With 3 bases removed from V and 5 bases from J, the gap between germline ends came to 10 bases. The germline CDR1 and CDR2 sequences are MGHRA and YSYEKL. The CDR3 nucleotides read TGCGCCAGCAGCCAGTCGGACAGTTATGGCTACACCTTC. Translating it yields CASSQSDSYGYTF.

V usage is TRBV4-2 and J usage is TRBJ2-7, with D possibly TRBD2 on 6 matching bases. Germline V gene lookup returns CDR1 LGHNA and CDR2 YNFKEQ. The CDR3 sequence is 16 residues long. V was trimmed by 4 bases and J by 3 bases, leaving 19 bases between them. In nucleotides, the CDR3 is TGTGCCAGCAGCCCCAATGATGGCCGGGACTTCTACGAGCAGTACTTC. It yields the protein CASSPNDGRDFYEQYF.

The V gene is TRBV7-2, the J gene TRBJ1-1; D gene unclear. Germline V gene data show CDR1 as SGHTA and CDR2 as FQGNSA. The CDR3 sequence is 10 residues long. With 5 bases removed from V and 4 bases from J, the gap between germline ends came to 2 bases. The CDR3 protein is CASSTTEAFF. In DNA, the CDR3 is TGTGCCAGCAGCACCACTGAAGCTTTCTTT.

The chain combines TRBV27 with TRBJ2-5; 8 bases match TRBD2. CDR1 and CDR2 from the germline V gene are MNHEY and SMNVEV (reference sequence). The V gene end was trimmed by 6 bases and the J gene end by 5 bases; junction bases not matched to a gene: 11. The length of the CDR3 is 15 residues. The CDR3 DNA sequence: TGTGCCAGCAGCCCACGCCGGGGGGGGACCGAGACCCAGTACTTC. It yields the protein CASSPRRGGTETQYF.

V usage is TRBV4-3 and J usage is TRBJ1-1; no clear D. Germline assignment: CDR1 LGHNA and CDR2 YSLEER. The ends were cut back, 1 base at V and 5 bases at J, with 17 bases in the middle. The CDR3 covers 16 residues. The CDR3 DNA sequence: TGCGCCAGCAGCCAAGGAGTCGGATCCCCTTGGACTGAAGCTTTCTTT. Amino acid sequence: CASSQGVGSPWTEAFF.

V usage is TRBV20-1 and J usage is TRBJ1-2; D might be TRBD1 (5 bases). This CDR3 contains 15 residues. Germline V gene data show CDR1 as DFQATT and CDR2 as SNEGSKA (reference sequence). The V end was cut by 3 bases, the J end by 8 bases, with 22 bases between. CDR3 DNA: TGCAGTGCTAGTCTACCCGAGGGGCCCAGGCGGGGCTACACCTTC. It encodes CSASLPEGPRRGYTF.

The table lists this clonotype with a few counts. This chain uses TRBV11-2 with TRBJ2-7; TRBD1 might be the D (6 bases). Germline-derived CDR1 and CDR2 are SGHAT and FQNNGV. The ends were cut back, 2 bases at V and 3 bases at J, with 11 bases in the middle. This CDR3 has 14 amino acids. The CDR3 region has the DNA TGTGCCAGCAGCTTAATAGGGGGTGTCTACGAGCAGTACTTC. Translated: CASSLIGGVYEQYF.

The chain has TRBV6-2 or TRBV6-3 and TRBJ1-5, with 7 positions matching TRBD1. V trimming: 0 bases; J trimming: 4 bases; junction bases outside the gene matches: 6. Germline assignment: CDR1 MNHEY and CDR2 SVGEGT. The CDR3 has 16 amino acids. DNA of the CDR3: TGTGCCAGCAGTTACTCCACCGGGACAGCAAATCAGCCCCAGCATTTT. Protein: CASSYSTGTANQPQHF.

The chain couples TRBV5-4 to TRBJ2-5, with TRBD2 matching 12 bases. Germline CDR1 reads SGHNT; CDR2 reads YYREEE (reference sequence). The junction had 7 bases not matched to a gene; V was cut back by 5 bases and J by 2 bases. The CDR3 runs 16 residues. The CDR3 is CASSSPSGGDQETQYF. CDR3 nucleotides: TGTGCCAGCAGTTCGCCTAGCGGGGGGGATCAAGAGACCCAGTACTTC.

This clonotype was found a few times. The chain combines TRBV5-1 with TRBJ2-3; D is unclear. Between the trimmed V and J ends, which lost 1 base and 4 bases, there was a span of 7 bases. This CDR3 is 13 amino acids long. Germline CDR1 reads SGHRS; CDR2 reads YFSETQ. CDR3 coding DNA: TGCGCCAGCAGCTTGAGTGGCCCAGATACGCAGTATTTT. It encodes CASSLSGPDTQYF.

Only a few counts were recorded for this clonotype. This chain connects TRBV7-2 to TRBJ1-2; a weak D match, TRBD1 (6 bases). This CDR3 contains 13 residues. Germline-derived CDR1 and CDR2 are SGHTA and FQGNSA. Trimming removed 5 bases from V and 2 bases from J, with 9 bases in between. The CDR3 nucleotides read TGTGCCAGCAGCCACAGGGTGAACTATGGCTACACCTTC. Amino acid sequence: CASSHRVNYGYTF.

This clonotype came up a few times. The chain is built from TRBV7-2 and TRBJ2-2; 8 bases line up with TRBD1. Germline V gene lookup returns CDR1 SGHTA and CDR2 FQGNSA. There are 16 residues in the CDR3. The V and J ends lost 2 bases and 3 bases, in that order; junction bases with no gene match: 5. The CDR3 protein is CASSLQGALDTGELFF. The DNA of the CDR3 is TGTGCCAGCAGCTTACAGGGGGCGCTTGACACCGGGGAGCTGTTTTTT.

The chain has TRBV11-2 and TRBJ2-1; TRBD2 agrees at 12 bases. The CDR3 runs 19 residues. The germline gives CDR1 SGHAT, CDR2 FQNNGV. V was clipped by 1 base and J by 4 bases; unmatched bases: 11. The CDR3 region has the DNA TGTGCCAGCAGCTTAGGGAGGGCTAGCGGGGGGGCCCGGTACAATGAGCAGTTCTTC. It encodes CASSLGRASGGARYNEQFF.

This clonotype appeared a few times. The chain combines TRBV11-2 with TRBJ2-1; D might be TRBD1 or TRBD2, each matching 6 bases. The length of the CDR3 is 15 residues. The germline V gene encodes CDR1 SGHAT and CDR2 FQNNGV. Deletions cut 0 bases from V and 10 bases from J, with 16 bases between. CDR3 sequence (DNA): TGTGCCAGCAGCTTAGATAGTGGTACAGGGAGGGAGCAGTTCTTC. As protein: CASSLDSGTGREQFF.

This clonotype was counted between two and nine times. The chain recombines TRBV5-1 with TRBJ1-3; TRBD1 agrees at 9 bases. Trimming took 4 bases from V and 0 from J; bases not matched to a gene: 2. This CDR3 contains 15 residues. In germline, CDR1 is SGHRS, CDR2 YFSETQ. The CDR3 sequence is CASSPTGGSGNTIYF. CDR3 nucleotides: TGCGCCAGCAGCCCGACAGGGGGCTCTGGAAACACCATATATTTT.

This sequence joins TRBV3-1 and TRBJ2-1; the match to TRBD2 covers 9 bases. Germline-derived CDR1 and CDR2 are LGHDT and YNNKEL (reference sequence). V was clipped by 5 bases and J by 7 bases; unmatched bases: 12. The CDR3 loop spans 16 amino acids. The DNA for the CDR3 is TGTGCCAGCAGCGGTAGAGAGGCGCGGGGGGGGAATGAGCAGTTCTTC. Its protein is CASSGREARGGNEQFF.

Only a few counts were recorded for this clonotype. J is TRBJ2-7 and V is TRBV7-3, with D possibly matching TRBD2 (7 bases). Germline V gene lookup returns CDR1 SGHTA and CDR2 FQGTGA. V was pared by 2 bases and J by 3 bases, with 14 bases between. This CDR3 region has 15 residues. DNA of the CDR3: TGTGCCAGCAGCTTATTGGCAGGGGAGGGCTACGAGCAGTACTTC. This translates into CASSLLAGEGYEQYF.

V is TRBV28 and J is TRBJ2-3; D is uncertain. Trimming stripped 1 base from V and 4 bases from J, with 6 bases between. The CDR3 length is 13 residues. The germline CDR1 and CDR2 sequences are MDHEN and SYDVKM. CDR3 sequence: CASSLYLADTQYF. The DNA of the CDR3 is TGTGCCAGCAGTTTATATCTCGCAGATACGCAGTATTTT. The full variable domain, with the rest looked up from reference TRBV28 and TRBJ2-3, is DVKVTQSSRYLVKRTGEKVFLECVQDMDHENMFWYRQDPGLGLRLIYFSYDVKMKEKGDIPEGYSVSREKKERFSLILESASTNQTSMYLCASSLYLADTQYFGPGTRLTVL.

The gene calls are TRBV4-2 and TRBJ2-5; unclear D gene. The CDR3 length is 15 residues. Trimming left V 3 bases short and J 2 bases short, with 13 bases between. Germline V gene sequence: CDR1 LGHNA, CDR2 YNFKEQ. The DNA for the CDR3 is TGTGCCAGCAGCCACGATCGCACAGTACAAGAGACCCAGTACTTC. Residues: CASSHDRTVQETQYF.

This chain joins TRBV7-2 and TRBJ2-5, with D possibly being TRBD2 (5 bases). Germline V CDR1 and CDR2: SGHTA, FQGNSA. V was trimmed by 1 base and J by 5 bases, leaving 14 bases between them. This CDR3 has 15 residues. The CDR3 is CASSLGVIQRETQYF. For the CDR3, the DNA is TGTGCCAGCAGCTTAGGGGTGATCCAGCGGGAGACCCAGTACTTC.

V gene TRBV6-5 combines with J gene TRBJ2-7, with D perhaps TRBD1 (7 bases). Deletions cut 5 bases from V and 3 bases from J, with 17 bases between. The germline V gene encodes CDR1 MNHEY and CDR2 SVGAGI. This CDR3 is 15 amino acids long. This CDR3 is CASSKLRGVNYEQYV. The CDR3 nucleotides are TGTGCCAGCAGTAAACTCAGGGGGGTAAACTACGAGCAGTACGTC.

Here the CDR3 reads CASSQGEGPHTQYF. CDR3 DNA: TGCGCCAGCAGCCAAGGGGAAGGGCCCCATACGCAGTATTTT. The gene calls are TRBV4-1 and TRBJ2-3; no definite D call. V dropped 1 base and J dropped 7 bases, with 12 bases sitting between them. This CDR3 is built from 14 residues. Looked up from germline, CDR1 is MGHRA and CDR2 is YSYEKL.

The sample holds many counts of this clonotype. The V gene is TRBV19, the J gene TRBJ2-1, with no clear D. V dropped 3 bases and J dropped 0 bases, with 12 bases sitting between them. Germline CDR1 reads LNHDA; CDR2 reads SQIVND (reference sequence). This CDR3 has 16 residues. This CDR3 is CASSIFQVGSYNEQFF. The CDR3 region has the DNA TGTGCCAGTAGTATTTTCCAGGTCGGCTCCTACAATGAGCAGTTCTTC.

The chain couples TRBV28 to TRBJ1-5; D unclear. Looked up from germline, CDR1 is MDHEN and CDR2 is SYDVKM. V gave up 2 bases and J gave up 1 base, with 6 bases separating them. The CDR3 length is 14 residues. The CDR3 DNA sequence: TGTGCCAGCAGTTTAGGGAAAAGCAATCAGCCCCAGCATTTT. Protein: CASSLGKSNQPQHF.

This clonotype was observed at least ten times. CDR3 sequence: CASSLATGEGGETQYF. CDR3 DNA sequence: TGCGCCAGCAGCTTGGCGACAGGGGAAGGAGGAGAGACCCAGTACTTC. J is TRBJ2-5 and V is TRBV5-1; 8 bases fit TRBD1. Germline loops: CDR1 SGHRS, CDR2 YFSETQ. Losses at the gene ends were 0 bases for V and 4 bases for J; bases not matched to a gene: 8. The CDR3 contains 16 residues.